This T cell receptor (beta chain) comes out of a study of somatic mutations in cytotoxic T cells in rheumatoid arthritis. Across the whole study: Certain V beta antibody-stained T-cell populations, V beta1+ cells sequenced for TCRB among them, were flow-sorted to nearly 100% purity.

The protocol was immunoSEQ multiplex PCR, while the TCRdb copy is restricted to in-frame clones and leaves out a portion. The table records 13,000 or so clones, 65% to 75% of them present only once. The V gene lost 1 base and the J gene lost 3 bases, with 3 bases spanning the gap. The V gene's germline CDR1 is SGHDN and CDR2 FVKESK. The CDR3 covers 13 residues. The sequenced sample was CD8+ T cells sorted from blood. The genes are TRBV14 and TRBJ2-2; D call uncertain. The TCR was taken from an adult with rheumatoid arthritis. CDR3: CASSQGYTGELFF. CDR3 DNA: TGTGCCAGCAGCCAAGGATACACCGGGGAGCTGTTTTTT.